The 4 T cell receptor beta chains presented below share a single source sample, sequenced in a study of T-cell memory formation after mild COVID-19 (dated by TCRdb to about 2021). The library was generated by 5' RACE. The instrument was an Illumina NovaSeq 6000. TCRdb's own reprocessing of the public reads used fastp at Q25 and MiXCR and kept productive beta chains. Identical CDR3 proteins give one entry, which carries the most common genes and DNA. This sample comprises roughly 160,000 distinct CDR3 sequences, approximately 13% of them detected only once. Of the sample, approximately 3.3% is held by the ten largest clones. Sequenced input: PBMCs or a T cell subset sorted from them (not recorded which). These receptors all stem from a man younger than 35 who had mild COVID-19 (a few samples of this study predate the infection). The sample titles of this study are shuffled in the database, so cell type and time point are left out; the donor was told from shared clones.

This clonotype was detected once. The chain joins TRBV6-5 to TRBJ2-1, with D hard to call. Trimming removed 2 bases from V and 0 bases from J, with 5 bases in between. The CDR3 contains 14 residues. The germline CDR1 and CDR2 sequences are MNHEY and SVGAGI. Here the CDR3 reads CASSYAVSYNEQFF. In DNA, the CDR3 is TGTGCCAGCAGTTACGCAGTCTCCTACAATGAGCAGTTCTTC.

The chain uses TRBV27 and TRBJ2-3; D is ambiguous. The CDR3 contains 15 residues. Germline values: CDR1 MNHEY, CDR2 SMNVEV (reference sequence). Trimming took 3 bases from V and 2 from J, leaving 12 bases between them. The CDR3 DNA reads as TGTGCCAGCAGTTTTACTCGGGTGCTCACAGATACGCAGTATTTT. As protein: CASSFTRVLTDTQYF.

The gene calls are TRBV12-3 or TRBV12-4 and TRBJ1-1; tentatively, D is TRBD1 (6 bases). Trimming shortened V by 10 bases and J by 1 base, and 19 bases separated the two germline ends. CDR3 size: 15 residues. The CDR3 region has the DNA TGTGCCAACAAACCAGCCGGGACACCGAACACTGAAGCTTTCTTT. Amino acids: CANKPAGTPNTEAFF.

The gene calls are TRBV10-3 and TRBJ2-5; 9 bases line up with TRBD2. The CDR3 totals 13 residues. From germline, CDR1 is ENHRY and CDR2 SYGVKD. The junction had 2 bases not matched to a gene; V was cut back by 4 bases and J by 5 bases. The DNA for the CDR3 is TGTGCCATCAGTGGGCTAGCGGGGGAGACCCAGTACTTC. It is translated as CAISGLAGETQYF.